This TCR beta chain is from a study of OX40 agonist ivuxolimab in advanced cancers. The wider study: Ivuxolimab is a fully human IgG2 antibody that activates OX40 (CD134). The group had a mean age of about 60 years, ranged from roughly 20 to 79, and was 80% to 85% male. Partial responses, seen in three patients, involved one hepatocellular carcinoma and two cutaneous melanomas.

Regarding this clone: Antigen unknown.

Clones were read by immunoSEQ multiplex PCR, and TCRdb kept only the in-frame ones, dropping some. This sample has under 75,000 clones, with around 85% found just once. Whole-study findings and limits: At 0.1 to 3.0 mg/kg and by week 6, CD4+ and CD8+ T cells in the blood had expanded clonally.

The CDR3 runs to 11 residues. The germline gives CDR1 DFQATT, CDR2 SNEGSKA (reference sequence). With 3 bases removed from V and 5 bases from J, the gap between germline ends came to 5 bases. Specimen: CD4+ or CD8+ T cells sorted from blood, collected in a trial of the OX40 agonist ivuxolimab. The rearrangement links TRBV20-1 to TRBJ2-1, with D maybe TRBD1 (5 bases). This TCR derives from an adult with an advanced solid tumor such as melanoma, head and neck, liver or kidney cancer. CDR3 loop: CSARTDNEQFF. The DNA for the CDR3 is TGCAGTGCTAGGACAGACAATGAGCAGTTCTTC.